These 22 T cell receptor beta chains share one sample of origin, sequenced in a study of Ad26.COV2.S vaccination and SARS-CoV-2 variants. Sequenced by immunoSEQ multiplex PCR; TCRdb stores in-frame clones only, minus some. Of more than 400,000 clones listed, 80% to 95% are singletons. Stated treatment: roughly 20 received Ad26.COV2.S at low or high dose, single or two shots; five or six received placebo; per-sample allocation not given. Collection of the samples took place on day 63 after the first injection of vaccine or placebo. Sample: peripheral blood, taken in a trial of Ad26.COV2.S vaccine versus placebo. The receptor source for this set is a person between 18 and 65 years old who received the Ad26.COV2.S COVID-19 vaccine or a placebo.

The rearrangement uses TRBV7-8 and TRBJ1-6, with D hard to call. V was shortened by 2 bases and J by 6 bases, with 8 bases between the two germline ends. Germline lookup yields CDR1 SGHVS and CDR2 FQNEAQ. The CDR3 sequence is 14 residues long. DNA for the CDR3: TGTGCCAGCAGCTTACCGATGGTTAATTCACCCCTCCACTTT. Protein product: CASSLPMVNSPLHF.

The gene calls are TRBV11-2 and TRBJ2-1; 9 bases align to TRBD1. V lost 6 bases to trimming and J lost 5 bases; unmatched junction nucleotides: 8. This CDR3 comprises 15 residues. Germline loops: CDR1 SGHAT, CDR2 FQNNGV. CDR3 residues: CASRTGTGRHNEQFF. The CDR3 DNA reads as TGTGCCAGCAGGACAGGGACAGGGAGGCACAATGAGCAGTTCTTC.

Here the CDR3 reads CASSPRTGNTEAFF. For the CDR3, the DNA is TGTGCCAGCAGCCCTCGGACCGGGAACACTGAAGCTTTCTTT. The J gene is TRBJ1-1, the V gene TRBV11-2; no clear D gene. Germline V gene lookup returns CDR1 SGHAT and CDR2 FQNNGV. Trimming took 5 bases from V and 1 from J, leaving 11 bases between them. This CDR3 has 14 amino acids.

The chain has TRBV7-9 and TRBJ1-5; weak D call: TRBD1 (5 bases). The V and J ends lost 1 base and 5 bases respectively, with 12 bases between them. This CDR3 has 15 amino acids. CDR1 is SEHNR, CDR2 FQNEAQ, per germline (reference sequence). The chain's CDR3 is CASSLVGGDHQPQHF. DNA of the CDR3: TGTGCCAGCAGCTTAGTCGGGGGGGACCATCAGCCCCAGCATTTT. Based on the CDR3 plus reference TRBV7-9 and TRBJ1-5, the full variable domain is DTGVSQNPRHKITKRGQNVTFRCDPISEHNRLYWYRQTLGQGPEFLTYFQNEAQLEKSRLLSDRFSAERPKGSFSTLEIQRTEQGDSAMYLCASSLVGGDHQPQHFGDGTRLSIL.

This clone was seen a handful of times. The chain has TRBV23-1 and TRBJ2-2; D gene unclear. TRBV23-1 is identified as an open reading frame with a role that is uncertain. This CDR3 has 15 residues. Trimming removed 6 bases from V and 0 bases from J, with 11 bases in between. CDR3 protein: CASSYGAANTGELFF. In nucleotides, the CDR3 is TGCGCCAGCAGCTACGGCGCAGCGAACACCGGGGAGCTGTTTTTT.

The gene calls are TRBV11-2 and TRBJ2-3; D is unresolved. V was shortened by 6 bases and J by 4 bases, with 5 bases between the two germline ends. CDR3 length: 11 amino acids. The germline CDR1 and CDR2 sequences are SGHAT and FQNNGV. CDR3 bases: TGTGCCAGCAGGGCTGCAGATACGCAGTATTTT. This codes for CASRAADTQYF.

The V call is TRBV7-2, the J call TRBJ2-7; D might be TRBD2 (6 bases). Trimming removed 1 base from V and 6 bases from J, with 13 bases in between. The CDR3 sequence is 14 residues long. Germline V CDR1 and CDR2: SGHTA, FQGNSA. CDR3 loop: CASSLGAGRREQYF. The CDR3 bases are TGTGCCAGCAGCTTAGGCGCGGGAAGGCGCGAGCAGTACTTC.

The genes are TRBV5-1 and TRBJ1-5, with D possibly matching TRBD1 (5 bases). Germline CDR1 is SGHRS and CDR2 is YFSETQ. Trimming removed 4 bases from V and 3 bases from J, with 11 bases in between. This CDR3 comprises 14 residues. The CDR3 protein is CASSLDSFNQPQHF. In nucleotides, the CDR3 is TGCGCCAGCAGCCTCGACAGCTTCAATCAGCCCCAGCATTTT.

The CDR3 is CASSFSSHEQYF. The CDR3 nucleotides are TGTGCCAGCAGCTTTTCCAGCCACGAGCAGTACTTC. The chain is built from TRBV11-2 and TRBJ2-7; D unresolved. The germline CDR1 and CDR2 sequences are SGHAT and FQNNGV. The CDR3 extends over 12 amino acids. Trimming took off 3 bases at V and 5 bases at J, with 8 bases between the two ends.

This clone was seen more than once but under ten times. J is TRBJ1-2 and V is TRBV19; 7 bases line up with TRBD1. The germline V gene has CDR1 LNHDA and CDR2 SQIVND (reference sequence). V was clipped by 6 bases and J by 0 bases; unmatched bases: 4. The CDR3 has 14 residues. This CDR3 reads CASRGDRANYGYTF. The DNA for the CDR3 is TGTGCCAGTAGGGGGGACAGAGCTAACTATGGCTACACCTTC.

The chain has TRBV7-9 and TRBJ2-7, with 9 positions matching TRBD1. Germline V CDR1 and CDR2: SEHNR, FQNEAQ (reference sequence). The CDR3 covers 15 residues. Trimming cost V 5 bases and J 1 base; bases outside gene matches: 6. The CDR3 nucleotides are TGTGCCAGCAGCCATACCGGGACAGGGTCCTACGAGCAGTACTTC. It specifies CASSHTGTGSYEQYF.

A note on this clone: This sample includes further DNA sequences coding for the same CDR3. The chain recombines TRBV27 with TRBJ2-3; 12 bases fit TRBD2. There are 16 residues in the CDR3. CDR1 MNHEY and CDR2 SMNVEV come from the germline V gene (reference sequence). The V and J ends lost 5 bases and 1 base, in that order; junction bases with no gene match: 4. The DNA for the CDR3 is TGTGCCAGCAGTCCGAGGACTAGCGGGGGCACAGATACGCAGTATTTT. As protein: CASSPRTSGGTDTQYF.

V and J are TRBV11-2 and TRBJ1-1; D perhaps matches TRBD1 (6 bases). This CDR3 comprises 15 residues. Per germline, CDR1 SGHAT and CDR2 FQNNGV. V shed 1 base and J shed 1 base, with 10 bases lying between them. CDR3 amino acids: CASSLVSQGNTEAFF. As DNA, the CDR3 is TGTGCCAGCAGCTTAGTCTCACAGGGGAACACTGAAGCTTTCTTT.

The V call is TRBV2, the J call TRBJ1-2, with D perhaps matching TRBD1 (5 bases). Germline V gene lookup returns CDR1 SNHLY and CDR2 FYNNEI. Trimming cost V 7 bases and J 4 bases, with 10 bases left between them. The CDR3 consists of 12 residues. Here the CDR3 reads CASTRQGYGYTF. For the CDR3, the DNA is TGTGCCAGCACACGGCAGGGCTATGGCTACACCTTC.

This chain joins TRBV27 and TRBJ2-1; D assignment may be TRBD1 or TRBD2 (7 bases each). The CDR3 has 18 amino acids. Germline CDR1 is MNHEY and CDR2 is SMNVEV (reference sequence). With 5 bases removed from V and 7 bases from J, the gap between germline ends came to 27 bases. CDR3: CASSSRGGQGFPINEQFF. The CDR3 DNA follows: TGTGCCAGCAGTAGCAGGGGGGGACAAGGCTTCCCGATTAATGAGCAGTTCTTC.

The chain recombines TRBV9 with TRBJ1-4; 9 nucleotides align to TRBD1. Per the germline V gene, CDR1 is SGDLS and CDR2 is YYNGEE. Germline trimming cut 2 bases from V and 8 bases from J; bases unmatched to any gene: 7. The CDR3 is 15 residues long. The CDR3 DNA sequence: TGTGCCAGCAGCGTTACGGGACAGGGTCGGGAAAAACTGTTTTTT. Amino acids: CASSVTGQGREKLFF.

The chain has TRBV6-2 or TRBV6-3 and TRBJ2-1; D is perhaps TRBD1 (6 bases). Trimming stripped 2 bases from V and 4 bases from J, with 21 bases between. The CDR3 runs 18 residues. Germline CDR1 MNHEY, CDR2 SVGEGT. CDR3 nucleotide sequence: TGTGCCAGCAGTTACGTGGCAGGGGCCCAACAGTGGTACAATGAGCAGTTCTTC. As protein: CASSYVAGAQQWYNEQFF.

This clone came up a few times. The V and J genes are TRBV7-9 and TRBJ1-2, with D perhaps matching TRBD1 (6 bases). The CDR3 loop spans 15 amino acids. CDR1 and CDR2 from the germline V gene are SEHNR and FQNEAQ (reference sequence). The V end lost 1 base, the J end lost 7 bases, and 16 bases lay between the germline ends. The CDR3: CASSLGGSSQGGYTF. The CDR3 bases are TGTGCCAGCAGCTTAGGCGGCAGCTCACAGGGTGGCTACACCTTC.

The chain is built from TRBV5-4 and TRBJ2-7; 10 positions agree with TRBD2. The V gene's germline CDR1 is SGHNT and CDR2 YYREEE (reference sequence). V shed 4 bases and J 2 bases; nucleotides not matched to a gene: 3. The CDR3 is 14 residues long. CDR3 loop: CASSKSGGAYEQYF. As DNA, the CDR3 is TGTGCCAGCAGCAAAAGCGGGGGGGCCTACGAGCAGTACTTC.

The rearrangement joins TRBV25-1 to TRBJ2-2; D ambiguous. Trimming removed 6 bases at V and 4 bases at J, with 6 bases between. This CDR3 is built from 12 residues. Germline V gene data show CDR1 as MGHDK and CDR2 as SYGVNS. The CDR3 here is CASSQGTGELFF. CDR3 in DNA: TGTGCCAGCAGCCAAGGCACCGGGGAGCTGTTTTTT.

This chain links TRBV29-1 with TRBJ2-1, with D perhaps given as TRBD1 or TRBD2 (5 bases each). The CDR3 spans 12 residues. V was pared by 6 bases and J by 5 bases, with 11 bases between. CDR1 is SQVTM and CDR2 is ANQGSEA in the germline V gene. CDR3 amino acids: CSVSRGNNEQFF. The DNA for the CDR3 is TGCAGCGTAAGCCGGGGCAACAATGAGCAGTTCTTC.

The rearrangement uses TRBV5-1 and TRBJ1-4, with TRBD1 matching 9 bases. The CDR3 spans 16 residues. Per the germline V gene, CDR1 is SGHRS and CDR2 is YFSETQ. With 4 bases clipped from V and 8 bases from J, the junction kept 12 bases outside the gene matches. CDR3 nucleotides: TGCGCCAGCAGCCACGTGGAGGGACAGGGTCGGGAAAAACTGTTTTTT. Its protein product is CASSHVEGQGREKLFF.